A single sample gave rise to the 26 T cell receptor beta chains below, sequenced in a study of monozygotic twins with inflammatory bowel disease (dated by TCRdb to between 2018 and 2021). Libraries were prepared through 5' RACE. Sequenced on an Illumina HiSeq 2500. The reads went through TCRdb reprocessing, and each CDR3 protein sequence gets one entry with no DNA. The sample's table covers a few hundred thousand distinct CDR3 sequences. The ten largest clonotypes hold around 1.5% of the sample. Sequencing was performed on blood. These receptors were obtained from a human donor with ulcerative colitis or Crohn's disease, or a healthy co-twin of an affected twin (not recorded which).

The V call is TRBV7-2, the J call TRBJ2-3; there is no DNA to check the TCRdb D call of TRBD2. The CDR3 covers 17 residues. Germline-derived CDR1 and CDR2 are SGHTA and FQGNSA. CDR3: CASSFRSGRGYTDTQYF.

V is TRBV5-1 and J is TRBJ1-4. Germline-derived CDR1 and CDR2 are SGHRS and YFSETQ. The CDR3 length is 17 residues. The CDR3 protein is CASSLAPARGTNEKLFF.

The chain uses TRBV7-9 and TRBJ2-7. CDR3 size: 15 residues. Germline-derived CDR1 and CDR2 are SEHNR and FQNEAQ (reference sequence). CDR3 region: CASSLDPAGSYEQYF.

The chain is built from TRBV20-1 and TRBJ1-4; as DNA is missing, the TRBD1 call by TCRdb cannot be tested. This CDR3 spans 12 amino acids. The germline V gene has CDR1 DFQATT and CDR2 SNEGSKA (reference sequence). CDR3: CSASYRAEKLFF.

V gene TRBV25-1 combines with J gene TRBJ2-6; TCRdb designates TRBD1, a call that cannot be tested without DNA. Germline assignment: CDR1 MGHDK and CDR2 SYGVNS. The CDR3 extends over 17 amino acids. CDR3 loop: CASSESQGEAGANVLTF.

V is TRBV5-1 and J is TRBJ2-2; TCRdb names TRBD1, which stays unverified in the absence of DNA. The V gene's germline CDR1 is SGHRS and CDR2 YFSETQ. The CDR3 runs 15 residues. This CDR3 reads CASSYRSPDTGELFF.

The V gene is TRBV11-2, the J gene TRBJ2-3. The germline CDR1 and CDR2 sequences are SGHAT and FQNNGV. The length of the CDR3 is 13 residues. CDR3 amino acids: CASSTSLADTQYF.

CDR3 region: CASSPTGGSYNEQFF. V gene TRBV7-8 combines with J gene TRBJ2-1; the TRBD2 assignment by TCRdb is unverifiable without DNA. Germline V gives CDR1 SGHVS, CDR2 FQNEAQ. The length of the CDR3 is 15 residues.

CDR3 in amino acids: CASSLPRLAGVEQETQYF. The rearrangement joins TRBV5-1 to TRBJ2-5; without DNA, the TCRdb call of TRBD2 cannot be checked. CDR3 length: 18 amino acids. Germline CDR1 is SGHRS and CDR2 is YFSETQ.

The chain couples TRBV10-2 to TRBJ2-7; TCRdb outputs TRBD1, but without DNA this stays unchecked. This CDR3 comprises 16 residues. From germline, CDR1 is WSHSY and CDR2 SAAADI. This CDR3 reads CASSESGQPHSYEQYF.

The V gene is TRBV12-3 or TRBV12-4, the J gene TRBJ2-7; the TCRdb call, TRBD1, lacks DNA for checking. CDR3 length equals 14 residues. The CDR3 here is CASSFILDNYEQYF.

V is TRBV5-1 and J is TRBJ2-2. The CDR3 consists of 16 residues. Germline values: CDR1 SGHRS, CDR2 YFSETQ. CDR3 in amino acids: CASSLVEILNTGELFF.

The V gene is TRBV15, the J gene TRBJ1-2; TCRdb picks TRBD1, but there is no DNA to check that call. The CDR3 is 13 residues long. Germline CDR1 reads LNHNV; CDR2 reads YYDKDF (reference sequence). The CDR3 loop reads CATSRDIGDGYTF.

The chain combines TRBV3-1 with TRBJ2-7. CDR3 length: 15 amino acids. Germline V gives CDR1 LGHDT, CDR2 YNNKEL (reference sequence). CDR3 in amino acids: CASSQRTIASYEQYF.

This chain connects TRBV6-1 to TRBJ1-6; checking the TCRdb D call of TRBD1 is not possible without DNA. The V gene's germline CDR1 is MNHNS and CDR2 SASEGT. CDR3 length: 17 amino acids. The CDR3 loop is CASSPPGPDRFNSPLHF.

The rearrangement uses TRBV7-9 and TRBJ1-5; the TCRdb D gene call, TRBD1, has no DNA to confirm it. The germline CDR1 and CDR2 sequences are SEHNR and FQNEAQ (reference sequence). The CDR3 covers 15 residues. CDR3 amino acids: CASSLSQGAGQPQHF.

The CDR3 loop is CASSLKGSRGDEAFF. This chain links TRBV5-1 with TRBJ1-1. CDR3 length equals 15 residues. Germline V lookup: CDR1 SGHRS, CDR2 YFSETQ. The full variable domain, with the rest looked up from reference TRBV5-1 and TRBJ1-1, is KAGVTQTPRYLIKTRGQQVTLSCSPISGHRSVSWYQQTPGQGLQFLFEYFSETQRNKGNFPGRFSGRQFSNSRSEMNVSTLELGDSALYLCASSLKGSRGDEAFFGQGTRLTVV.

J is TRBJ1-3 and V is TRBV5-1. CDR1 is SGHRS and CDR2 is YFSETQ in the germline V gene. The CDR3 totals 11 residues. Here the CDR3 reads CASSNGNTIYF.

The chain recombines TRBV5-5 with TRBJ1-4; TCRdb names TRBD1, which stays unverified in the absence of DNA. The CDR3 consists of 15 residues. Germline-derived CDR1 and CDR2 are SGHKS and YYEKEE (reference sequence). CDR3 loop: CASSFDREWGEKLFF.

The chain combines TRBV6-1 with TRBJ2-3; as DNA is missing, the TRBD1 call by TCRdb cannot be tested. Per germline, CDR1 MNHNS and CDR2 SASEGT. This CDR3 comprises 15 residues. The CDR3 loop reads CASNRDGADPDTQYF.

The V and J genes are TRBV7-8 and TRBJ1-1. CDR3 length: 14 residues. The germline V gene has CDR1 SGHVS and CDR2 FQNEAQ. The CDR3 here is CASSLGGSGTEAFF.

This rearrangement joins TRBV4-1 to TRBJ1-2. Germline V gives CDR1 MGHRA, CDR2 YSYEKL. The CDR3 runs to 14 residues. The CDR3 reads CASSQESGNHGYTF.

The V gene is TRBV7-9, the J gene TRBJ1-1; no DNA is available, so the TRBD1 call from TCRdb remains unchecked. The CDR3 has 12 residues. Germline V gives CDR1 SEHNR, CDR2 FQNEAQ (reference sequence). CDR3 amino acids: CASSARGTEAFF. Based on the CDR3 plus reference TRBV7-9 and TRBJ1-1, the full variable domain is DTGVSQNPRHKITKRGQNVTFRCDPISEHNRLYWYRQTLGQGPEFLTYFQNEAQLEKSRLLSDRFSAERPKGSFSTLEIQRTEQGDSAMYLCASSARGTEAFFGQGTRLTVV.

J is TRBJ1-6 and V is TRBV3-1. The CDR3 has 16 amino acids. CDR1 and CDR2 (germline): LGHDT, YNNKEL (reference sequence). CDR3 in amino acids: CASSQPKDGLNSPLHF.

V is TRBV7-8 and J is TRBJ2-7; TCRdb gives TRBD1 as the D gene, but with no DNA this cannot be confirmed. CDR3 length: 13 residues. The V gene's germline CDR1 is SGHVS and CDR2 FQNEAQ. CDR3: CASSSPRLSEQYF.

The rearrangement joins TRBV11-2 to TRBJ2-1; TCRdb's D gene call, TRBD2, goes unchecked for lack of DNA. Per germline, CDR1 SGHAT and CDR2 FQNNGV. This CDR3 is 16 amino acids long. The chain's CDR3 is CASSPEVRARHNEQFF.